The 10 T cell receptor beta chains below come from one sample, sequenced in a study of blood T cell repertoires in COVID-19. This table comes from immunoSEQ multiplex PCR, and its TCRdb copy is limited to in-frame clones, with some not included. Counted here are 130,000 or so clones, roughly 88% occurring once; the ten biggest clones make up around 4%. The sample taken for sequencing was peripheral blood. These TCRs come from a man aged 40-50 years with acute or convalescent COVID-19.

The V call is TRBV20-1, the J call TRBJ1-2; D is undetermined. V was clipped by 5 bases and J by 5 bases, with 6 bases between them. Germline-derived CDR1 and CDR2 are DFQATT and SNEGSKA (reference sequence). This CDR3 has 10 residues. The CDR3 loop is CSAPQYGYTF. Here the CDR3 DNA reads TGCAGTGCTCCTCAGTATGGCTACACCTTC.

This clone has just one count. The J gene is TRBJ1-6, the V gene TRBV6-5; D remains unclear. CDR1 and CDR2 from the germline V gene are MNHEY and SVGAGI. Trimming stripped 6 bases from V and 7 bases from J, with 10 bases between. The CDR3 sequence is 13 residues long. DNA of the CDR3: TGTGCCAGCAGCCGGAGTGGAAATTCACCCCTCCACTTT. Protein sequence: CASSRSGNSPLHF.

This clone was counted between two and nine times. V usage is TRBV6-2 or TRBV6-3 and J usage is TRBJ1-5; TRBD1 agrees at 8 bases. The germline V gene has CDR1 MNHEY and CDR2 SVGEGT. The V segment lost 2 bases and the J segment 8 bases; nucleotides outside the gene matches: 14. CDR3 size: 17 residues. CDR3 sequence: CASSYTIGQGDKKPQHF. CDR3 nucleotides: TGTGCCAGCAGTTACACTATAGGACAGGGTGATAAAAAGCCCCAGCATTTT.

The rearrangement links TRBV6-5 to TRBJ2-1, with 10 positions matching TRBD2. The germline gives CDR1 MNHEY, CDR2 SVGAGI. The CDR3 extends over 14 amino acids. Losses at the gene ends were 7 bases for V and 8 bases for J; bases not matched to a gene: 8. The chain's CDR3 is CASTIAGGLDEQFF. Here the CDR3 DNA reads TGTGCCAGCACAATAGCGGGGGGTTTGGATGAGCAGTTCTTC.

The chain couples TRBV5-4 to TRBJ1-2, with a possible D match to TRBD1 (5 bases). Germline-derived CDR1 and CDR2 are SGHNT and YYREEE (reference sequence). This CDR3 comprises 15 residues. Trimming stripped 4 bases from V and 6 bases from J, with 19 bases between. CDR3 sequence (DNA): TGTGCCAGCAGCGACCTGGGGAGGGGCGCGGATGGCTACACCTTC. Translated, it gives CASSDLGRGADGYTF. Variable domain in full (rest from reference TRBV5-4 and TRBJ1-2): ETGVTQSPTHLIKTRGQQVTLRCSSQSGHNTVSWYQQALGQGPQFIFQYYREEENGRGNFPPRFSGLQFPNYSSELNVNALELDDSALYLCASSDLGRGADGYTFGSGTRLTVV.

The rearrangement joins TRBV2 to TRBJ1-5, with D possibly matching TRBD1 (5 bases). The CDR3 loop spans 17 amino acids. Trimming stripped 8 bases from V and 0 bases from J, with 20 bases between. Germline V CDR1 and CDR2: SNHLY, FYNNEI. CDR3 sequence reads: CASVREGRKHSNQPQHF. In DNA, the CDR3 is TGTGCCAGCGTCAGGGAGGGGAGGAAACATAGCAATCAGCCCCAGCATTTT.

This chain joins TRBV2 and TRBJ1-4, with TRBD1 matching 10 bases. This CDR3 has 17 amino acids. Germline assignment: CDR1 SNHLY and CDR2 FYNNEI. V lost 1 base, J lost 0 bases, and 2 bases stayed unmatched. CDR3 sequence (DNA): TGTGCCAGCAGTGAAGGGGACAGGGGATCAACTAATGAAAAACTGTTTTTT. Its translation is CASSEGDRGSTNEKLFF.

The table lists this clone with a count of one. The J gene is TRBJ2-7, the V gene TRBV4-2; maybe TRBD2 (6 bases). This CDR3 comprises 14 residues. CDR1 is LGHNA and CDR2 is YNFKEQ in the germline V gene. V dropped 0 bases and J dropped 0 bases, with 6 bases sitting between them. In nucleotides, the CDR3 is TGTGCCAGCAGCCAAGAGACTAGCTCCTACGAGCAGTACTTC. It encodes CASSQETSSYEQYF.

The chain carries TRBV19 and TRBJ1-6; D is possibly TRBD1 (6 bases). This CDR3 spans 13 amino acids. The V end lost 9 bases, the J end lost 6 bases, and 12 bases lay between the germline ends. Germline V gene data show CDR1 as LNHDA and CDR2 as SQIVND (reference sequence). The CDR3 protein is CASQTGVNSPLHF. CDR3 nucleotides: TGTGCCAGCCAGACAGGAGTTAATTCACCCCTCCACTTT.

This clone has only one observation. The J gene is TRBJ2-1, the V gene TRBV10-1; perhaps TRBD2 as D (6 bases). V lost 3 bases and J lost 9, with 18 bases in between. This CDR3 is built from 15 residues. CDR1 and CDR2 (germline): WNHNN, SYGVQD (reference sequence). The CDR3 region is CASSDAGPRGGEQFF. The CDR3 DNA reads as TGCGCCAGCAGTGACGCCGGGCCTCGGGGAGGTGAGCAGTTCTTC.